A single T cell receptor beta chain is shown here with its context. The Seattle patients, enrolled during active infection, were followed longitudinally. The data were taken from a study of blood T cell repertoires in COVID-19. Study-wide background: Sources were T cells, B-cell-depleted T cells, or PBMCs; the material itself was cDNA or gDNA.

The CDR3 length is 15 residues. Trimming pared 6 bases from V and 1 base from J, leaving 15 bases between. Measured with immunoSEQ multiplex PCR; TCRdb has only the in-frame clones, and not every one. The table lists 250,000 to 300,000 clones, 88% of them singletons. This TCR was recovered from a woman aged 25-40 years with COVID-19, enrolled during active disease. The sample consisted of peripheral blood. The gene calls are TRBV23-1 and TRBJ2-5; D uncertain. TRBV23-1 is identified as an open reading frame with a role that is uncertain. The CDR3 nucleotides are TGCGCCAGCAGGACAAAAGGAATGATCCAAGAGACCCAGTACTTC. Residues: CASRTKGMIQETQYF.